This section outlines one TCR beta chain sequence together with its context. Its matching antigen is unknown. Libraries were prepared by immunoSEQ multiplex PCR; TCRdb keeps only in-frame clonotypes and omits some of them. The sample lists roughly 45,000 clones; around 75% were seen once. These data belong to a study of vaccination effects on CD4 cells after COVID-19. The germline CDR1 and CDR2 sequences are KGHSH and LQKENI. The CDR3 contains 14 residues. V was clipped by 1 base and J by 8 bases; unmatched bases: 3. Within the ViraFEST assay, antigen-specific CD4+ T cells underwent expansion with viral peptide pools prior to sequencing. Isolating CD4+ T cells followed approximately 10 days of culture. Convalescent patients had PCR-confirmed SARS-CoV-2 infection between March and December 2020.

The receptor's source is a human donor who had a prior SARS-CoV-2 infection. Source: CD4+ T cells from PBMCs cultured with a peptide pool, taken before COVID-19 vaccination. The rearrangement links TRBV18 to TRBJ2-1; TRBD1 aligns across 9 bases. The CDR3: CASSPRDRVDEQFF. CDR3 nucleotide sequence: TGTGCCAGCTCACCACGGGACAGGGTGGATGAGCAGTTCTTC. Full variable domain (remainder filled in from reference TRBV18 and TRBJ2-1): NAGVMQNPRHLVRRRGQEARLRCSPMKGHSHVYWYRQLPEEGLKFMVYLQKENIIDESGMPKERFSAEFPKEGPSILRIQQVVRGDSAAYFCASSPRDRVDEQFFGPGTRLTVL.